The T cell receptor beta chain under discussion was sequenced for a study of blood T cell repertoires in COVID-19. At the level of the study: Donors in the United States, Italy and Spain gave samples during acute or convalescent COVID-19.

Assay: immunoSEQ multiplex PCR; the TCRdb copy retains only in-frame clones and omits some. In the table there are about 270,000 clones, about nine tenths of which are singletons. Grouping used clinical history reported by participants in a survey and questionnaire. This CDR3 spans 13 amino acids. V was pared by 6 bases and J by 2 bases, with 2 bases of the junction left unmatched. Germline CDR1 is GTSNPN and CDR2 is SVGIG (reference sequence). The rearrangement links TRBV30 to TRBJ1-2; TRBD1 matches 11 bases. This TCR derives from a woman between 18 and 29 years old who had recovered from COVID-19. Sequencing was done on a sample of PBMCs or T cells enriched from blood (not recorded which). Here the CDR3 DNA reads TGTGCCTGTCGGACAGGGGGCAACTATGGCTACACCTTC. Protein product: CACRTGGNYGYTF.